The 10 T cell receptor beta chains given below trace back to one sample, sequenced in a study of T cell responses to AZD1222 COVID-19 vaccine. The table came from immunoSEQ multiplex PCR; TCRdb's copy has only in-frame clones and leaves some out. The table lists around 79,000 clones, around 88% of them singletons. Sequenced material: peripheral blood, taken on day 0 of AZD1222 vaccination. The receptors were gathered from an adult in good health.

J is TRBJ2-2 and V is TRBV29-1; D is possibly TRBD1 (8 bases). This CDR3 is 16 amino acids long. Trimming removed 7 bases from V and 2 bases from J, with 20 bases in between. Looked up from germline, CDR1 is SQVTM and CDR2 is ANQGSEA. The CDR3 region is CSAQGAGASNTGELFF. The CDR3 bases are TGCAGCGCCCAGGGGGCGGGGGCCTCCAACACCGGGGAGCTGTTTTTT.

The chain has TRBV4-2 and TRBJ1-5, with no clear D. Trimming stripped 1 base from V and 0 bases from J, with 10 bases between. Germline CDR1 is LGHNA and CDR2 is YNFKEQ. This CDR3 is built from 16 residues. The CDR3 sequence: CASSQGAGYSNQPQHF. CDR3 nucleotides: TGTGCCAGCAGCCAAGGAGCGGGCTATAGCAATCAGCCCCAGCATTTT.

A single count supports this clone. The chain carries TRBV7-8 and TRBJ2-3, with D perhaps TRBD2 (6 bases). The CDR3 covers 18 residues. Germline loops: CDR1 SGHVS, CDR2 FQNEAQ. The ends were cut back, 6 bases at V and 4 bases at J, with 26 bases in the middle. The CDR3: CASRGPSLVGGGADTQYF. In DNA form, the CDR3 reads TGTGCCAGCAGGGGTCCATCTCTGGTTGGCGGAGGGGCAGATACGCAGTATTTT.

This clone came up a few times. The V gene is TRBV19, the J gene TRBJ1-6; D remains ambiguous. The CDR3 is 14 amino acids. Germline lookup yields CDR1 LNHDA and CDR2 SQIVND (reference sequence). V gave up 6 bases and J gave up 2 bases, with 8 bases separating them. The CDR3 reads CASRLLPYNSPLHF. The CDR3 nucleotides read TGTGCCAGTAGGTTGTTACCCTATAATTCACCCCTCCACTTT.

This chain uses TRBV9 with TRBJ2-5; D possibly corresponds to TRBD2 (7 bases). The V gene's germline CDR1 is SGDLS and CDR2 YYNGEE. Deletions cut 0 bases from V and 4 bases from J, with 13 bases between. The CDR3 length is 15 residues. CDR3 sequence: CASSVEGGAPETQYF. CDR3 sequence (DNA): TGTGCCAGCAGCGTAGAAGGGGGGGCCCCAGAGACCCAGTACTTC.

The chain recombines TRBV28 with TRBJ1-2; D unclear. CDR3 size: 12 residues. Per germline, CDR1 MDHEN and CDR2 SYDVKM. V was cut by 6 bases and J by 4 bases, with 9 bases left in between. The chain's CDR3 is CASSTRGYGYTF. CDR3 nucleotides: TGTGCCAGCAGCACCCGGGGCTATGGCTACACCTTC.

The chain has TRBV18 and TRBJ2-5, with 9 bases lining up with TRBD2. Looked up from germline, CDR1 is KGHSH and CDR2 is LQKENI. The CDR3 loop spans 16 amino acids. Trimming took 0 bases from V and 5 from J; bases not matched to a gene: 7. This chain's CDR3 is CASSPPSGGPRETQYF. The CDR3 DNA follows: TGTGCCAGCTCACCACCTAGCGGGGGCCCACGGGAGACCCAGTACTTC. Full variable domain (outside the CDR3, taken from reference TRBV18 and TRBJ2-5): NAGVMQNPRHLVRRRGQEARLRCSPMKGHSHVYWYRQLPEEGLKFMVYLQKENIIDESGMPKERFSAEFPKEGPSILRIQQVVRGDSAAYFCASSPPSGGPRETQYFGPGTRLLVL.

There are a few counts of this clone. The chain is built from TRBV11-2 and TRBJ2-3, with D perhaps matching TRBD2 (6 bases). CDR3 length equals 14 residues. V lost 1 base and J lost 4, with 9 bases in between. The germline V gene encodes CDR1 SGHAT and CDR2 FQNNGV. The CDR3 DNA reads as TGTGCCAGCAGCTTAGGATCTAGCGCAGATACGCAGTATTTT. As protein: CASSLGSSADTQYF.

This chain joins TRBV19 and TRBJ1-1, with 7 nucleotides matching TRBD1. In germline, CDR1 is LNHDA, CDR2 SQIVND (reference sequence). This CDR3 is 15 amino acids long. J gave up 0 bases and V 4 bases, and 5 bases lay outside the gene matches. The CDR3, as DNA: TGTGCCAGTAGTAGGGACAGAACCATGAACACTGAAGCTTTCTTT. It specifies CASSRDRTMNTEAFF.

The chain carries TRBV5-6 and TRBJ2-7; D gene unclear. Germline V CDR1 and CDR2: SGHDT, YYEEEE. V lost 1 base to trimming and J lost 2 bases, with 10 bases between them. This CDR3 has 14 amino acids. Written as DNA, the CDR3 is TGTGCCAGCAGCTTGTATGGACGGCCCTACGAGCAGTACTTC. This gives the protein CASSLYGRPYEQYF. Full variable domain (outside the CDR3, taken from reference TRBV5-6 and TRBJ2-7): DAGVTQSPTHLIKTRGQQVTLRCSPKSGHDTVSWYQQALGQGPQFIFQYYEEEERQRGNFPDRFSGHQFPNYSSELNVNALLLGDSALYLCASSLYGRPYEQYFGPGTRLTVT.